This T cell receptor (beta chain) was profiled in a study of human T cells and chemical hapten exposure. The sample's time point: patch test 1, 2 weeks after DPC sensitization. The treatment: therapeutic diphenylcyclopropenone sensitization with weekly scalp DPC. The table lists this clonotype with a few counts. The antigen is unknown. Study-level points and caveats: Expanded TCRs made up significantly more big CDR3 similarity clusters than controls did.

TCRdb passed the RACE reads through MiXCR, listing each CDR3 protein once. This table has about 100,000 distinct CDR3 sequences, roughly a tenth appearing once. The V gene lost 6 bases and the J gene lost 4 bases, with 19 bases spanning the gap. This CDR3 has 16 residues. The sequences come from whole blood, collected in connection with sensitization to the hapten diphenylcyclopropenone (DPC). V gene TRBV12-3 or TRBV12-4 combines with J gene TRBJ2-1; D may be TRBD2 (6 bases). This TCR came from a man aged 35-49 years with alopecia areata. Some clones in this sample may be carry-over from other donors' samples. CDR3 loop: CASRATGTGNYNEQFF. The CDR3 coding sequence is TGTGCCAGCAGAGCGACCGGGACTGGCAATTACAATGAGCAGTTCTTC.